One sample yielded the 14 T cell receptor beta chains listed below, sequenced in a study of blood T cell repertoires in COVID-19. Assay used: immunoSEQ multiplex PCR; TCRdb lists only in-frame clones, some missing. This sample has over 80,000 clones, with roughly nine tenths found just once. The sequenced sample consisted of peripheral blood. The receptors were sampled from a man aged 50-60 years with acute or convalescent COVID-19.

The gene calls are TRBV5-1 and TRBJ2-2; 9 bases are shared with TRBD1. Germline lookup yields CDR1 SGHRS and CDR2 YFSETQ. CDR3 length: 16 amino acids. The J segment lost 5 bases and the V segment lost 4 bases, leaving 9 bases of the junction unmatched. Written as DNA, the CDR3 is TGCGCCAGCAGCCGACTCCCGGGACAGGGAACCGGGGAGCTGTTTTTT. It encodes CASSRLPGQGTGELFF.

V is TRBV27 and J is TRBJ1-1, with D possibly TRBD1 on 5 matching bases. Trimming removed 5 bases at V and 1 base at J, with 20 bases between. The CDR3 is 17 amino acids. Germline V gene data show CDR1 as MNHEY and CDR2 as SMNVEV (reference sequence). The CDR3 is CASSPTTEPRGNTEAFF. The DNA for the CDR3 is TGTGCCAGCAGTCCGACGACCGAACCTAGGGGGAACACTGAAGCTTTCTTT.

The chain combines TRBV5-6 with TRBJ1-3; D unresolved. This CDR3 region has 15 residues. V was clipped by 0 bases and J by 6 bases, with 13 bases between them. CDR1 is SGHDT and CDR2 is YYEEEE in the germline V gene. In DNA, the CDR3 is TGTGCCAGCAGCTTGGAACGGGGTAGGACAAACACCATATATTTT. Amino acid sequence: CASSLERGRTNTIYF.

The CDR3 DNA reads as TGTGCCAGCAGTGGGAGACAGGGGGGGACTAACTATGGCTACACCTTC. This sequence encodes CASSGRQGGTNYGYTF. The chain combines TRBV6-1 with TRBJ1-2; 9 positions match TRBD1. The CDR3 is 16 amino acids. Germline loops: CDR1 MNHNS, CDR2 SASEGT. The ends lost 4 bases at V and 0 bases at J; junction bases unmatched: 6.

This clone was seen once. The chain joins TRBV15 to TRBJ2-1, with 10 bases identical to TRBD2. J was trimmed by 8 bases and V by 1 base; bases with no gene match: 2. CDR1 LNHNV and CDR2 YYDKDF come from the germline V gene (reference sequence). The CDR3 length is 14 residues. The CDR3 loop is CATSRGLAGDEQFF. CDR3 bases: TGTGCCACCAGCAGAGGCCTAGCGGGGGATGAGCAGTTCTTC.

This clone came up once. The CDR3 region has the DNA TGTGCCAGCATGGCAGGGTATTTTGCAGATACGCAGTATTTT. Its translation: CASMAGYFADTQYF. This chain connects TRBV6-5 to TRBJ2-3; D perhaps matches TRBD1 (5 bases). Germline V gene lookup returns CDR1 MNHEY and CDR2 SVGAGI. Trimming pared 7 bases from V and 4 bases from J, leaving 15 bases between. This CDR3 spans 14 amino acids.

J is TRBJ2-7 and V is TRBV6-5; D is perhaps TRBD1 (6 bases). Germline values: CDR1 MNHEY, CDR2 SVGAGI. The CDR3 runs 14 residues. The V and J ends lost 5 bases and 2 bases respectively, with 13 bases between them. The CDR3: CASSPGQGTYEQYV. The CDR3 DNA reads TGTGCCAGCAGTCCCGGGCAGGGGACCTACGAGCAGTACGTC.

This chain uses TRBV2 with TRBJ2-5; the D gene is possibly TRBD2 (6 bases). Trimming stripped 8 bases from V and 5 bases from J, with 6 bases between. The CDR3 length is 10 residues. Per the germline V gene, CDR1 is SNHLY and CDR2 is FYNNEI. DNA of the CDR3: TGTGCCAGCGGGGGGGAGACCCAGTACTTC. It codes for CASGGETQYF.

This sequence joins TRBV19 and TRBJ1-1, with 9 bases that match TRBD1. V was clipped by 0 bases and J by 6 bases; unmatched bases: 5. CDR3 length equals 15 residues. In germline, CDR1 is LNHDA, CDR2 SQIVND (reference sequence). CDR3 DNA: TGTGCCAGTAGTATAGATACCGGACAGGGGTCTGAAGCTTTCTTT. The encoded protein is CASSIDTGQGSEAFF.

The chain carries TRBV9 and TRBJ2-5; 11 bases fit TRBD2. Germline trimming cut 4 bases from V and 1 base from J; bases unmatched to any gene: 9. CDR3 length: 17 residues. CDR1 and CDR2 from the germline V gene are SGDLS and YYNGEE. CDR3 sequence: CASSRLRGTSGQETQYF. In DNA, the CDR3 is TGTGCCAGCAGCCGCCTGCGAGGGACTAGCGGCCAAGAGACCCAGTACTTC.

This chain connects TRBV7-2 to TRBJ2-3; D is ambiguous. Trimming removed 1 base from V and 6 bases from J, with 11 bases in between. Germline V gene sequence: CDR1 SGHTA, CDR2 FQGNSA. The CDR3 length is 14 residues. CDR3 region: CASSLDHRADTQYF. The CDR3 nucleotides are TGTGCCAGCAGCTTAGATCACCGAGCGGATACGCAGTATTTT.

This chain connects TRBV28 to TRBJ2-7, with 7 bases that match TRBD1. In germline, CDR1 is MDHEN, CDR2 SYDVKM. V dropped 6 bases and J dropped 4; count of bases not matched to a gene: 9. The CDR3 length is 14 residues. The CDR3 coding sequence is TGTGCCAGCAGCCGGACAGGCTCCAGGTACGAGCAGTACTTC. It is translated as CASSRTGSRYEQYF.

The chain carries TRBV7-7 and TRBJ1-1; D gene unclear. The CDR3 spans 13 residues. Germline V gene sequence: CDR1 SSHAT, CDR2 FNYEAQ (reference sequence). V was shortened by 5 bases and J by 8 bases, with 15 bases between the two germline ends. CDR3 amino acids: CASSRLGETEAFF. The CDR3 nucleotides read TGTGCCAGCAGCAGACTCGGGGAGACAGAAGCTTTCTTT.

The gene calls are TRBV6-5 and TRBJ1-4; 9 bases are shared with TRBD1. The germline gives CDR1 MNHEY, CDR2 SVGAGI. The CDR3 spans 14 residues. V lost 8 bases, J lost 5 bases, and 6 bases stayed unmatched. CDR3: CASHRDRVNEKLFF. DNA for the CDR3: TGTGCCAGCCACCGGGACAGGGTCAATGAAAAACTGTTTTTT.